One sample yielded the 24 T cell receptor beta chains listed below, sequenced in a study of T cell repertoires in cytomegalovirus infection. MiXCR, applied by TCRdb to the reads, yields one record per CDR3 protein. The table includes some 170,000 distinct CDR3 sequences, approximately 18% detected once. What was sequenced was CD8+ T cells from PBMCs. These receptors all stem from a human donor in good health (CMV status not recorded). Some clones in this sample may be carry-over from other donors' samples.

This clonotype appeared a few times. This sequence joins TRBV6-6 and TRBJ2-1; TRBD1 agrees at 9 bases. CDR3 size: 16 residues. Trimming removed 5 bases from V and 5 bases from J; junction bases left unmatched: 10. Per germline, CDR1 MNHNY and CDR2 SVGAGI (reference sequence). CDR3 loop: CASSARWTGVDNEQFF. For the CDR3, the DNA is TGTGCCAGCAGTGCTCGTTGGACAGGGGTGGACAATGAGCAGTTCTTC.

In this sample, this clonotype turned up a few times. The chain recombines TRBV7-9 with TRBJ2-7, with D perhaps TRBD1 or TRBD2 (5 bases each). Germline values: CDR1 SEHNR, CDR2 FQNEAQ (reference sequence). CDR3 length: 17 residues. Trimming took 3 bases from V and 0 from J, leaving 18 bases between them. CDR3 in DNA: TGTGCCAGCAGCTTGGGAAACTCGGGACCTAACTCCTACGAGCAGTACTTC. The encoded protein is CASSLGNSGPNSYEQYF.

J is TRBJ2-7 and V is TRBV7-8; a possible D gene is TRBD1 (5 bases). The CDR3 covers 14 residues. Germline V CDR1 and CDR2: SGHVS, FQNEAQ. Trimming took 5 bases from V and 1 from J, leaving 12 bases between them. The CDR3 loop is CASSVTVVSYEQYF. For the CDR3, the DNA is TGTGCCAGCAGCGTGACAGTTGTTTCCTACGAGCAGTACTTC.

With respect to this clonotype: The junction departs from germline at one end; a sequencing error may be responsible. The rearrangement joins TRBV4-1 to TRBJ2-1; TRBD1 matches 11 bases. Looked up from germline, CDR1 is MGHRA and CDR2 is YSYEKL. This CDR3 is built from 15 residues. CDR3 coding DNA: TGTGCCAGCAGCCCCTCGGGGACAGGGGGGCATGAGCAGTTCTTC. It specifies CASSPSGTGGHEQFF.

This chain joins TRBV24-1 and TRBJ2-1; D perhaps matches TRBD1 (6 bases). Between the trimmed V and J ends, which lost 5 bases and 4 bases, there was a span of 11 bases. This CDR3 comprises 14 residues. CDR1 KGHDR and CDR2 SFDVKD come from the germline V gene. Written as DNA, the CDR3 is TGTGCCACCAGTGTCAGGGGCTATTACAATGAGCAGTTCTTC. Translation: CATSVRGYYNEQFF.

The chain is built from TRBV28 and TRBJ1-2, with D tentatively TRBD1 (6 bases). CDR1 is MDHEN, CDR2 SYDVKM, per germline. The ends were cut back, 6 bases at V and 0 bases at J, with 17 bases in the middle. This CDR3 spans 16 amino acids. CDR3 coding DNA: TGTGCCAGCAGGTTCATTCGGGACACAACTAACTATGGCTACACCTTC. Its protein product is CASRFIRDTTNYGYTF.

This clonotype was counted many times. CDR3: CASGNRGQAGNTIYF. The CDR3 DNA reads TGTGCCAGCGGGAATAGGGGACAGGCTGGAAACACCATATATTTT. The V and J genes are TRBV7-9 and TRBJ1-3; 8 bases align to TRBD1. Germline CDR1 SEHNR, CDR2 FQNEAQ (reference sequence). The CDR3 has 15 residues. The J segment lost 2 bases and the V segment lost 8 bases, leaving 8 bases of the junction unmatched.

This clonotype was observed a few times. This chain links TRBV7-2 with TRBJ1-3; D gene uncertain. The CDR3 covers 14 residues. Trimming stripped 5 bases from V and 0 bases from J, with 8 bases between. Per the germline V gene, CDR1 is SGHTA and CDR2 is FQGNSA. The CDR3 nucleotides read TGTGCCAGCAGCCGTTCTACCTCTGGAAACACCATATATTTT. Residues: CASSRSTSGNTIYF.

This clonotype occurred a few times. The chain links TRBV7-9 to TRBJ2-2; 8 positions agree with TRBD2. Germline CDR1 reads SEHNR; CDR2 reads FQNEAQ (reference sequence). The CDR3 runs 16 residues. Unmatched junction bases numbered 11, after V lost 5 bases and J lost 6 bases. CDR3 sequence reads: CASSTWTSSRSGELFF. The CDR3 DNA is TGTGCCAGCAGCACCTGGACTAGCTCGAGGTCCGGGGAGCTGTTTTTT.

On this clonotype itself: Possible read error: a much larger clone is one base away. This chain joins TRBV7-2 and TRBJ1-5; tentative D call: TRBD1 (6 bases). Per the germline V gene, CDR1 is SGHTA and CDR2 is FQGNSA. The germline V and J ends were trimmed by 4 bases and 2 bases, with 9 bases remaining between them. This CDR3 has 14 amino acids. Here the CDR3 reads CASSSHRGNQPQHF. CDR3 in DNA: TGTGCCAGCAGCTCCCACAGGGGCAATCAGCCCCAGCATTTT. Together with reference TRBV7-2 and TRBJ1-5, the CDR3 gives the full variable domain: GAGVSQSPSNKVTEKGKDVELRCDPISGHTALYWYRQSLGQGLEFLIYFQGNSAPDKSGLPSDRFSAERTGGSVSTLTIQRTQQEDSAVYLCASSSHRGNQPQHFGDGTRLSIL.

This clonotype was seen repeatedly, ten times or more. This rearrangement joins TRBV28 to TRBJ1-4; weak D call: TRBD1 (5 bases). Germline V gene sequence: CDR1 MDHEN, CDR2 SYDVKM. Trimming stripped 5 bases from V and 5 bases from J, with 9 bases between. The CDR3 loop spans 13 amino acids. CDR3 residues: CASSLRANEKLFF. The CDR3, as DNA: TGTGCCAGCAGTCTCAGGGCGAATGAAAAACTGTTTTTT.

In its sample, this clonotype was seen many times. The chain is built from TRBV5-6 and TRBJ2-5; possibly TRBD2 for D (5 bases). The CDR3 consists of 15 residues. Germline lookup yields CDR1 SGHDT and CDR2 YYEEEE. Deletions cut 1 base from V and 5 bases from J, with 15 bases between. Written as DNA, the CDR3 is TGTGCCAGCAGCTTGTTGGAGGATCCGGGGGAGACCCAGTACTTC. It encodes CASSLLEDPGETQYF.

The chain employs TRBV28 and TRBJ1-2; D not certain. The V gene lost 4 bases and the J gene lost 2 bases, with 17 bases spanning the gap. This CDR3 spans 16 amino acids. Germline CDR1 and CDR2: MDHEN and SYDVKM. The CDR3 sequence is CASSSRGGWQNYGYTF. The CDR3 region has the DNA TGTGCCAGCAGTTCGCGCGGCGGTTGGCAGAACTATGGCTACACCTTC.

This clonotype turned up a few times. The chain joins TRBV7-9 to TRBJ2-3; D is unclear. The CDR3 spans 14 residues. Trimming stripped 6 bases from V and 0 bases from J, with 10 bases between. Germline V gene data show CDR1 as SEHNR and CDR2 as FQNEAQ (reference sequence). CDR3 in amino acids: CASRPHTSTDTQYF. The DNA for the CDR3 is TGTGCCAGCAGGCCTCATACGAGCACAGATACGCAGTATTTT.

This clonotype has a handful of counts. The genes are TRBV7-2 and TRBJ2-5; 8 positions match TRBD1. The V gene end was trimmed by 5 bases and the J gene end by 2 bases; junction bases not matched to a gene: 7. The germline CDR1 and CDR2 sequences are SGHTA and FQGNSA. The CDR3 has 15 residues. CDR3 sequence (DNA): TGTGCCAGCAGCCCTCGGGACAGGCTTCAAGAGACCCAGTACTTC. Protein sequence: CASSPRDRLQETQYF.

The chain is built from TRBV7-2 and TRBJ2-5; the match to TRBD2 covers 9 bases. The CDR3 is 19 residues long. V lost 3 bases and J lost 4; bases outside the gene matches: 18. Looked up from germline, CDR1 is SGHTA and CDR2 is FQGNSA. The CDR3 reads CASSLNRGTSWVNSETQYF. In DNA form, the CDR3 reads TGTGCCAGCAGCTTGAATCGGGGGACTAGCTGGGTCAACTCAGAGACCCAGTACTTC.

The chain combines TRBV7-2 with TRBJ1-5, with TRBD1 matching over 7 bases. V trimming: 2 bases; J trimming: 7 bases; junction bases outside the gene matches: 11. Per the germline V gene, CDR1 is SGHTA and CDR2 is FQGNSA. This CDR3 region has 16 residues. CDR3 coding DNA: TGTGCCAGCAGCTTACCGGGGACAGTAGTAGGACAGCCCCAGCATTTT. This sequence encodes CASSLPGTVVGQPQHF.

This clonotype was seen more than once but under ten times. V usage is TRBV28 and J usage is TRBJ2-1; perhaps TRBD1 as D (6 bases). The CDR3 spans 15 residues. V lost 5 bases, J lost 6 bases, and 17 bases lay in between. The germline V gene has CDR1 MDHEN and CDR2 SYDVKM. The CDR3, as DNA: TGTGCCAGCAGTGGGGACCGGGACATTATCAATGAGCAGTTCTTC. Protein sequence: CASSGDRDIINEQFF.

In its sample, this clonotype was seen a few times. The CDR3 protein is CASSLEETEAFF. DNA of the CDR3: TGTGCCAGCAGCTTAGAAGAGACTGAAGCTTTCTTT. J is TRBJ1-1 and V is TRBV7-9; D remains ambiguous. Trimming shortened V by 1 base and J by 5 bases, and 5 bases separated the two germline ends. CDR1 and CDR2 from the germline V gene are SEHNR and FQNEAQ (reference sequence). The CDR3 has 12 residues.

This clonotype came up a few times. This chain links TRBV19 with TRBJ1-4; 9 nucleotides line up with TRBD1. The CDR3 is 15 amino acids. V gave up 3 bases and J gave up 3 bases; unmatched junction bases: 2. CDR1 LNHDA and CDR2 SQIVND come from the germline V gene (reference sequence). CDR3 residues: CASSIRQGANEKLFF. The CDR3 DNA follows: TGTGCCAGTAGTATCCGACAGGGGGCTAATGAAAAACTGTTTTTT.

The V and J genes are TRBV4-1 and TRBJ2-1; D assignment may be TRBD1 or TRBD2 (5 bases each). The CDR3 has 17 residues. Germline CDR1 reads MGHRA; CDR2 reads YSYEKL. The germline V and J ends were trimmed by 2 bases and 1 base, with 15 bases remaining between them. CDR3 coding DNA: TGCGCCAGCAGCCAACCGGGACCCTTAACTTCCTACAATGAGCAGTTCTTC. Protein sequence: CASSQPGPLTSYNEQFF.

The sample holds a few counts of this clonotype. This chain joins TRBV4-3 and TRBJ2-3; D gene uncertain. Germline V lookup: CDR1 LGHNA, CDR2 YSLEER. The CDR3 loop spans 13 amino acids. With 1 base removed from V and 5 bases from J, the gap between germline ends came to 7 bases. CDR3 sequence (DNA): TGCGCCAGCAGCCAAGTGCTCCGAGATACGCAGTATTTT. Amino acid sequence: CASSQVLRDTQYF.

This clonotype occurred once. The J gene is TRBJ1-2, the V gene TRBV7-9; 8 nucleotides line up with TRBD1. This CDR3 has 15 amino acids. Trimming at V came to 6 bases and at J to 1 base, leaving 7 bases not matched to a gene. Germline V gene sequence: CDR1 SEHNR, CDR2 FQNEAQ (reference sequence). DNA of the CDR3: TGTGCCAGCAGTCAACCAGGGGGCTTTAACTATGGCTACACCTTC. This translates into CASSQPGGFNYGYTF.

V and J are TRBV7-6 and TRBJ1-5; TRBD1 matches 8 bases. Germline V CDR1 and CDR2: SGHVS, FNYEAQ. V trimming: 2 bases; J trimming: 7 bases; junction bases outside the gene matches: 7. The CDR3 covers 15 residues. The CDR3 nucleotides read TGTGCCAGCAGCTTATATGGGACAGGAGACCAGCCCCAGCATTTT. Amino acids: CASSLYGTGDQPQHF.